The TCR beta chain described here comes from a study of cytomegalovirus exposure and HLA in healthy donors. For the study at large: Earlier results showed roughly 120 million unique TCR beta sequences derived from 150 million to 200 million T cells. Findings of the study overall: As a later analysis revealed, the rate of TCR association differed by HLA locus, with DRB1 most and HLA-C fewest.

Researchers ran the PCR with 60 Vbeta and 13 Jbeta primers. Clones were sequenced by immunoSEQ multiplex PCR, and TCRdb holds only the in-frame ones, with some missing. The sample's table shows approximately 110,000 clones. Notes on this clone: Its antigen is still unknown.

The CDR3 is made up of 15 amino acids. Looked up from germline, CDR1 is SGHTA and CDR2 is FQGNSA. Trimming removed 1 base from V and 3 bases from J, with 13 bases in between. Sequenced input: PBMCs. This chain links TRBV7-2 with TRBJ2-7, with D perhaps TRBD1 (6 bases). This clonotype was obtained from a man younger than 35 in good health and CMV-seronegative. The CDR3: CASSLGRQGNYEQYF. CDR3 in DNA: TGTGCCAGCAGCTTAGGAAGGCAGGGGAACTACGAGCAGTACTTC. Together with reference TRBV7-2 and TRBJ2-7, the CDR3 gives the full variable domain: GAGVSQSPSNKVTEKGKDVELRCDPISGHTALYWYRQSLGQGLEFLIYFQGNSAPDKSGLPSDRFSAERTGGSVSTLTIQRTQQEDSAVYLCASSLGRQGNYEQYFGPGTRLTVT.